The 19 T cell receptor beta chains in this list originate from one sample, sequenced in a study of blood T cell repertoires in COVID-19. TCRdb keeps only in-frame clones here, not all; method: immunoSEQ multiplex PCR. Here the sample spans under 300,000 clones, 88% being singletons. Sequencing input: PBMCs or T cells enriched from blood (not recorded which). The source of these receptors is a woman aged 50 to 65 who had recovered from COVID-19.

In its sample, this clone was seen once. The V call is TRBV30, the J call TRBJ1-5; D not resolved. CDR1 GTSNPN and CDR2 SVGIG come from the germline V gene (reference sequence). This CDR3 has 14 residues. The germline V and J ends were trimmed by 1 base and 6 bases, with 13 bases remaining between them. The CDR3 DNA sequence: TGTGCCTGGAGTGATGGGCCCGTAGTTCAGCCCCAGCATTTT. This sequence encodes CAWSDGPVVQPQHF.

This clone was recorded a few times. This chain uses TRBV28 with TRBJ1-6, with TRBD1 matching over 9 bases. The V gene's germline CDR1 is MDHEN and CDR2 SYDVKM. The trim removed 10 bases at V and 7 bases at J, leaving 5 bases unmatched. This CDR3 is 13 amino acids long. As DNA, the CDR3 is TGTGCCACCTTAGACAGGGGGAATTCACCCCTCCACTTT. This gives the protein CATLDRGNSPLHF.

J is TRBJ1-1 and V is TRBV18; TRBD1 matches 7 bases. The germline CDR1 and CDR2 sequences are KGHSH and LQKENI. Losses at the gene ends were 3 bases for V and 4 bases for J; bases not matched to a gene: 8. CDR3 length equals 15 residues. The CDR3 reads CASSPREGAGTEAFF. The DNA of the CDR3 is TGTGCCAGCTCACCCCGAGAGGGGGCGGGCACTGAAGCTTTCTTT.

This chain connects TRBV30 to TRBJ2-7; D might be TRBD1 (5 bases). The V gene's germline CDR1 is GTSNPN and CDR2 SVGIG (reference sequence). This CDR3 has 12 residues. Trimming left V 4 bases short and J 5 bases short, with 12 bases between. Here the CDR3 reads CAWTSQGHEQYF. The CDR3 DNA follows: TGTGCCTGGACTTCCCAGGGCCACGAGCAGTACTTC.

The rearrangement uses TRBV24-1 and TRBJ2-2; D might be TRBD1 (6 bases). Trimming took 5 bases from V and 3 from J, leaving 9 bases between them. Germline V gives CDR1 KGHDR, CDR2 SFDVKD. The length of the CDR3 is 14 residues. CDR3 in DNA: TGTGCCACCAGTGGGGGGCAGGACACCGGGGAGCTGTTTTTT. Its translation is CATSGGQDTGELFF.

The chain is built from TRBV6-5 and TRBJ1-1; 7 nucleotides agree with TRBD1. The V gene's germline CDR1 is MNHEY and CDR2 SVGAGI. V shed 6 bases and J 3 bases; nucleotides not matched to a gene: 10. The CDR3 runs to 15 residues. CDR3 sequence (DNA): TGTGCCAGCAGACTACAGGGGCGTTTTGACACTGAAGCTTTCTTT. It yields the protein CASRLQGRFDTEAFF.

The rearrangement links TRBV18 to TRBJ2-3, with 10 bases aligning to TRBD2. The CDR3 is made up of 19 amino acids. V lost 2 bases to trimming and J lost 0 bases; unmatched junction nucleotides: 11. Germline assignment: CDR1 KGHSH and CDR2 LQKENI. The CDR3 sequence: CASSPRAPSGGPSTDTQYF. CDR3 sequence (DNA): TGTGCCAGCTCACCAAGGGCTCCTAGCGGGGGCCCTAGCACAGATACGCAGTATTTT.

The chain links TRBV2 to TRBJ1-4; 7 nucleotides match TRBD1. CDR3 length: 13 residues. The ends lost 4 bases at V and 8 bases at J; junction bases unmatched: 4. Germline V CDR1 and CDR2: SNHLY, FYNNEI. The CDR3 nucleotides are TGTGCCAGCAGTGGCAGGGGGAGGGAAAAACTGTTTTTT. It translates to CASSGRGREKLFF.

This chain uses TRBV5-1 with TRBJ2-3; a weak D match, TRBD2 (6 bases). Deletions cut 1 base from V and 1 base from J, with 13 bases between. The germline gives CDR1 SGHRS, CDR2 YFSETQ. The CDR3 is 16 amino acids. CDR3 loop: CASSLTPGLRTDTQYF. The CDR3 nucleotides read TGCGCCAGCAGCTTGACACCGGGACTCCGCACAGATACGCAGTATTTT.

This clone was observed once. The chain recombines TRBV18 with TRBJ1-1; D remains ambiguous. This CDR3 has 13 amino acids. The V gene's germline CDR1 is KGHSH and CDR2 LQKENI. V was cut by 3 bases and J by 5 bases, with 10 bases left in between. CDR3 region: CASSPFAQTEAFF. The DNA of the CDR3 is TGTGCCAGCTCACCTTTCGCACAGACTGAAGCTTTCTTT.

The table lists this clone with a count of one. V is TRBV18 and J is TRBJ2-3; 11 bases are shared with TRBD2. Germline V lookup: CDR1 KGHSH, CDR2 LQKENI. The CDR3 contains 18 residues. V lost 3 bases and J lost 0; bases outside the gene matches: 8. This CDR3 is CASSPRKTSGTSTDTQYF. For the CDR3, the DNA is TGTGCCAGCTCACCTCGGAAGACTAGCGGGACTAGCACAGATACGCAGTATTTT.

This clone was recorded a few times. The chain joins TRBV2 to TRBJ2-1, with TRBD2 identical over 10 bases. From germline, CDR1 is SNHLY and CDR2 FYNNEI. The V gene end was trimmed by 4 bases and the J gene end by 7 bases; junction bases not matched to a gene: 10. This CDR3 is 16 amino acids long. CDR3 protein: CASSAELAGVGNEQFF. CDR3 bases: TGTGCCAGCAGTGCCGAGCTAGCGGGAGTAGGGAATGAGCAGTTCTTC.

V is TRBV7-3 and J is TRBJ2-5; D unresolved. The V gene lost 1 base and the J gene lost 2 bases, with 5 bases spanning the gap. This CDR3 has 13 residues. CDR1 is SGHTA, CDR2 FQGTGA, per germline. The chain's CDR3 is CASSLNRQETQYF. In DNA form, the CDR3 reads TGTGCCAGCAGCTTAAACAGACAAGAGACCCAGTACTTC.

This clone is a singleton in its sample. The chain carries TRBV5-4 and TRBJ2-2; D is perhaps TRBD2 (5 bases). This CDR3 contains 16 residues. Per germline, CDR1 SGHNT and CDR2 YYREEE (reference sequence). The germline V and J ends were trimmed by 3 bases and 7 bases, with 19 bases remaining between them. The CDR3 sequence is CASSSGERTAGGELFF. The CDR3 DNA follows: TGTGCCAGCAGCTCGGGCGAAAGGACGGCGGGCGGGGAGCTGTTTTTT.

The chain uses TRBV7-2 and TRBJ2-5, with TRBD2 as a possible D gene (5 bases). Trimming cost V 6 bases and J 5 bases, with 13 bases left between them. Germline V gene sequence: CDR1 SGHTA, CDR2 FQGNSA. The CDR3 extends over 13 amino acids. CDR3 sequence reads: CASRFTREETQYF. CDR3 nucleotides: TGTGCCAGCAGGTTTACTAGGGAGGAGACCCAGTACTTC.

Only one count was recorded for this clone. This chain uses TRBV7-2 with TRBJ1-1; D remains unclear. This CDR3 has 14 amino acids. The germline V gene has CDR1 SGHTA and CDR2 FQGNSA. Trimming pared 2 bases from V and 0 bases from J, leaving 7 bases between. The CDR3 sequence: CASSLTLMNTEAFF. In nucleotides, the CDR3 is TGTGCCAGCAGCTTAACTTTGATGAACACTGAAGCTTTCTTT.

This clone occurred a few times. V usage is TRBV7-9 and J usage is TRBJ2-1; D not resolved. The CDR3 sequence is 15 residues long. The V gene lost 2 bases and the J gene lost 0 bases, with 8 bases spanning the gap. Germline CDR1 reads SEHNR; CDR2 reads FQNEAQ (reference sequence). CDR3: CASSLNPGSYNEQFF. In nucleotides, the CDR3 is TGTGCCAGCAGCTTAAACCCCGGCTCCTACAATGAGCAGTTCTTC.

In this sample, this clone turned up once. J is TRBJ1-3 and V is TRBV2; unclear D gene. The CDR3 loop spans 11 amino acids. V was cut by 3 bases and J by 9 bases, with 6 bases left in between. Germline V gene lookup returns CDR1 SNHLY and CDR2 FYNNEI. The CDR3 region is CASSESGTIYF. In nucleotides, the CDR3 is TGTGCCAGCAGTGAGAGTGGCACCATATATTTT.

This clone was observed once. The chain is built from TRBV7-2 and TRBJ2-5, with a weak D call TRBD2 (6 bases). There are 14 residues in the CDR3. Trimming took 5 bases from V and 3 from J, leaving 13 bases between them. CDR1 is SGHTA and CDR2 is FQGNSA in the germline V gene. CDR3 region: CASSPPSEKETQYF. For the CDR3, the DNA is TGTGCCAGCAGCCCCCCTAGCGAGAAAGAGACCCAGTACTTC.